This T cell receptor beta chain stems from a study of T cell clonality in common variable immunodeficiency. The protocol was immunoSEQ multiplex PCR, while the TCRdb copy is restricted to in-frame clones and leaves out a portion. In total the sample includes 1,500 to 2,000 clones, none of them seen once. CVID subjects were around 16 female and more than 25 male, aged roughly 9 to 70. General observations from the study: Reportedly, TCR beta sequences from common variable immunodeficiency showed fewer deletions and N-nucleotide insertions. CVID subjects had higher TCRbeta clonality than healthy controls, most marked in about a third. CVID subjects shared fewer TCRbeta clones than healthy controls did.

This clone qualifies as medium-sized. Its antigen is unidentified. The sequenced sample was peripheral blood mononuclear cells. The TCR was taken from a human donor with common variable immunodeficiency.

The DNA read from the CDR3 is TGTGCCAGTAGTAGGCCTCGGCAACTACAATTCAATGAG. Residues: CASSRPRQLQFNE. The entire CDR3 protein reads CASSRPRQLQFNEQFF. The V call is TRBV19, the J call TRBJ2-1; D remains ambiguous. The DNA ends 3 residues before the CDR3 does, and the rest of the CDR3 is filled in from the germline J gene. V was pared by 4 bases and J by 6 bases, with 19 bases between. Germline V gene lookup returns CDR1 LNHDA and CDR2 SQIVND (reference sequence). CDR3 length: 16 amino acids.